Each of the 31 T cell receptor beta chains below was sequenced from the same sample in a study of cytomegalovirus exposure and HLA in healthy donors. The PCR made use of 60 Vbeta and 13 Jbeta primers. Sequenced by immunoSEQ multiplex PCR; TCRdb stores in-frame clones only, minus some. Its table records approximately 140,000 clones. Sequencing was performed on PBMCs. The receptors were gathered from a woman aged 40 to 50 in good health and CMV-seronegative.

The chain employs TRBV4-3 and TRBJ2-2; 11 bases align to TRBD2. Germline loops: CDR1 LGHNA, CDR2 YSLEER. This CDR3 contains 20 residues. V lost 4 bases, J lost 3 bases, and 16 bases stayed unmatched. As DNA, the CDR3 is TGCGCCAGCAGCCCAAGATGGGGGCCCCTAGCGGGGGGATACACCGGGGAGCTGTTTTTT. It specifies CASSPRWGPLAGGYTGELFF.

DNA of the CDR3: TGTGCCAGTAGTCTCGGACTAGCGGGGGACCAACCGGGAGAGACCCAGTACTTC. Its translation: CASSLGLAGDQPGETQYF. This sequence joins TRBV19 and TRBJ2-5; 13 positions match TRBD2. This CDR3 has 18 amino acids. The V and J ends lost 5 bases and 4 bases, in that order; junction bases with no gene match: 13. Germline V gene sequence: CDR1 LNHDA, CDR2 SQIVND (reference sequence).

The chain carries TRBV29-1 and TRBJ1-1; D not resolved. There are 14 residues in the CDR3. Germline V gives CDR1 SQVTM, CDR2 ANQGSEA. The germline V and J ends were trimmed by 2 bases and 1 base, with 11 bases remaining between them. The CDR3, as DNA: TGCAGCGTTGAAAGTCTAGCCAAGAACACTGAAGCTTTCTTT. It specifies CSVESLAKNTEAFF.

The chain carries TRBV5-1 and TRBJ2-1; 12 nucleotides agree with TRBD2. The V and J ends lost 0 bases and 3 bases, in that order; junction bases with no gene match: 1. Germline V CDR1 and CDR2: SGHRS, YFSETQ. This CDR3 is built from 16 residues. The CDR3 loop is CASSLGLAGVYNEQFF. In DNA form, the CDR3 reads TGCGCCAGCAGCTTGGGACTAGCGGGGGTCTACAATGAGCAGTTCTTC.

The V call is TRBV28, the J call TRBJ1-4; 9 bases line up with TRBD1. The CDR3 covers 14 residues. V was pared by 7 bases and J by 8 bases, with 8 bases of the junction left unmatched. Germline V gene sequence: CDR1 MDHEN, CDR2 SYDVKM. CDR3 sequence reads: CASTLQGAREKLFF. The CDR3 coding sequence is TGTGCCAGCACCTTACAGGGGGCGAGGGAAAAACTGTTTTTT.

The rearrangement uses TRBV7-8 and TRBJ2-5, with D maybe TRBD1 (6 bases). The CDR3 sequence is 12 residues long. Germline V gives CDR1 SGHVS, CDR2 FQNEAQ. The V and J ends lost 3 bases and 7 bases respectively, with 9 bases between them. For the CDR3, the DNA is TGTGCCAGCAGCTTCGTAGGGGGGACCCAGTACTTC. Residues: CASSFVGGTQYF.

This rearrangement joins TRBV6-5 to TRBJ1-1; 8 bases line up with TRBD1. The V gene's germline CDR1 is MNHEY and CDR2 SVGAGI. V shed 0 bases, J shed 5 bases, and the junction held 5 bases outside the gene matches. The CDR3 sequence is 15 residues long. In DNA, the CDR3 is TGTGCCAGCAGTTACTCGTACAGGGGGAGGACTGAAGCTTTCTTT. The encoded protein is CASSYSYRGRTEAFF.

The chain recombines TRBV28 with TRBJ2-1, with 9 nucleotides matching TRBD2. The CDR3 length is 14 residues. CDR1 and CDR2 from the germline V gene are MDHEN and SYDVKM. After removal of 7 bases from V and 9 bases from J, the junction contained 10 bases not matched to a gene. The CDR3 protein is CASIRRGGRAEQFF. CDR3 DNA sequence: TGTGCCAGCATTCGGCGGGGGGGACGAGCTGAGCAGTTCTTC.

The rearrangement uses TRBV7-2 and TRBJ1-2; tentative D call: TRBD1 (5 bases). CDR3 length equals 16 residues. In germline, CDR1 is SGHTA, CDR2 FQGNSA. V lost 1 base, J lost 1 base, and 13 bases lay in between. The CDR3 DNA sequence: TGTGCCAGCAGCTTAGTCGGCCAGGGCGGTAACTATGGCTACACCTTC. Protein product: CASSLVGQGGNYGYTF.

The chain is built from TRBV28 and TRBJ1-5, with a tentative D call TRBD1 (6 bases). The CDR3 totals 13 residues. Trimming cost V 7 bases and J 4 bases, with 11 bases left between them. Germline assignment: CDR1 MDHEN and CDR2 SYDVKM. The CDR3 is CASIGQGNQPQHF. DNA for the CDR3: TGTGCCAGCATTGGGCAGGGGAATCAGCCCCAGCATTTT.

This rearrangement joins TRBV18 to TRBJ1-4; D is possibly TRBD1 (5 bases). Trimming took off 4 bases at V and 3 bases at J, with 15 bases between the two ends. The germline V gene encodes CDR1 KGHSH and CDR2 LQKENI. The CDR3 is 16 amino acids. CDR3: CASSLGGAGSNEKLFF. The DNA for the CDR3 is TGTGCCAGCTCACTCGGAGGGGCAGGTTCTAATGAAAAACTGTTTTTT.

The V call is TRBV7-8, the J call TRBJ2-7, with D possibly being TRBD1 (5 bases). Trimming pared 6 bases from V and 2 bases from J, leaving 17 bases between. The CDR3 spans 15 residues. CDR1 and CDR2 (germline): SGHVS, FQNEAQ. The CDR3 DNA is TGTGCCAGCAGTGATAGCATCGGCAGGGCCTACGAGCAGTACGTC. Amino acids: CASSDSIGRAYEQYV.

The CDR3 DNA is TGTGCCAGCAGGGGGGGACCGGGTGACTCCTACGAGCAGTACTTC. This translates into CASRGGPGDSYEQYF. The gene calls are TRBV21-1 and TRBJ2-7; TRBD2 is taken as the D call from the table, unchecked against the DNA. TRBV21-1 corresponds to a pseudogene. This CDR3 is built from 15 residues.

The chain is built from TRBV19 and TRBJ1-2; D possibly corresponds to TRBD1 (5 bases). The CDR3 runs 13 residues. CDR1 and CDR2 from the germline V gene are LNHDA and SQIVND (reference sequence). Trimming removed 3 bases at V and 7 bases at J, with 12 bases between. CDR3 sequence reads: CASSIGRDSGYTF. The CDR3 bases are TGTGCCAGTAGTATTGGTAGGGACTCTGGCTACACCTTC.

The rearrangement links TRBV6-4 to TRBJ2-1; D may be TRBD2 (5 bases). In germline, CDR1 is MRHNA, CDR2 SNTAGT. CDR3 length equals 15 residues. V lost 0 bases, J lost 3 bases, and 9 bases lay in between. For the CDR3, the DNA is TGTGCCAGCAGTGACTCGAACGAGGGCTACAATGAGCAGTTCTTC. The encoded protein is CASSDSNEGYNEQFF.

Turning to this clone: Other DNA sequences in the sample encode the same CDR3. The CDR3 spells CSARTGSEQYF. The DNA of the CDR3 is TGCAGTGCTAGGACAGGATCCGAGCAGTACTTC. The V gene is TRBV20-1, the J gene TRBJ2-7; D is perhaps TRBD1 (6 bases). The V end was cut by 3 bases, the J end by 6 bases, with 9 bases between. This CDR3 has 11 residues. Germline CDR1 DFQATT, CDR2 SNEGSKA (reference sequence).

The chain joins TRBV5-1 to TRBJ1-2; D perhaps matches TRBD1 (5 bases). The germline V gene has CDR1 SGHRS and CDR2 YFSETQ. This CDR3 is 15 amino acids long. Trimming stripped 4 bases from V and 2 bases from J, with 15 bases between. CDR3 protein: CASSLSGGVNYGYTF. CDR3 bases: TGCGCCAGCAGCCTGTCCGGAGGGGTGAACTATGGCTACACCTTC.

The chain employs TRBV27 and TRBJ1-1; 9 bases are a match to TRBD1. Germline V gives CDR1 MNHEY, CDR2 SMNVEV (reference sequence). This CDR3 contains 14 residues. The V and J ends lost 5 bases and 5 bases, in that order; junction bases with no gene match: 6. The CDR3 nucleotides are TGTGCCAGCAGTGCCGGACAGGGGAGGACTGAAGCTTTCTTT. It yields the protein CASSAGQGRTEAFF.

V gene TRBV4-2 combines with J gene TRBJ1-1, with TRBD1 matching 8 bases. The germline V gene encodes CDR1 LGHNA and CDR2 YNFKEQ. The CDR3 spans 15 residues. V gave up 4 bases and J gave up 6 bases; unmatched junction bases: 10. CDR3 region: CASSRPGGASAEAFF. The CDR3 DNA follows: TGTGCCAGCAGCCGACCAGGGGGCGCGTCCGCTGAAGCTTTCTTT.

J is TRBJ1-5 and V is TRBV6-5; 9 nucleotides align to TRBD1. After removal of 4 bases from V and 5 bases from J, the junction contained 6 bases not matched to a gene. The germline V gene has CDR1 MNHEY and CDR2 SVGAGI. The CDR3 contains 15 residues. The CDR3 loop reads CASSFTRDRDQPQHF. The DNA of the CDR3 is TGTGCCAGCAGTTTTACCCGGGACAGGGATCAGCCCCAGCATTTT.

The chain has TRBV6-6 and TRBJ1-1; D ambiguous. The germline CDR1 and CDR2 sequences are MNHNY and SVGAGI (reference sequence). Trimming removed 5 bases at V and 7 bases at J, with 14 bases between. This CDR3 has 13 residues. CDR3 sequence: CASSQRGTVEAFF. For the CDR3, the DNA is TGTGCCAGCAGTCAACGAGGCACCGTTGAAGCTTTCTTT.

Written as DNA, the CDR3 is TGTGCCATCAGTGAGTCAGGAGCGAACACTGAAGCTTTCTTT. Encoded protein: CAISESGANTEAFF. The chain recombines TRBV10-3 with TRBJ1-1; D uncertain. V lost 0 bases to trimming and J lost 1 base, with 6 bases between them. The germline V gene encodes CDR1 ENHRY and CDR2 SYGVKD. The CDR3 loop spans 14 amino acids.

The V call is TRBV6-6, the J call TRBJ1-2; maybe TRBD1 (5 bases). CDR3 length equals 16 residues. CDR1 and CDR2 from the germline V gene are MNHNY and SVGAGI (reference sequence). The V gene lost 6 bases and the J gene lost 8 bases, with 25 bases spanning the gap. The CDR3 DNA follows: TGTGCCAGCAGCCCTTCGGGGGGGAGATCAAACTCGGGCTACACCTTC. Encoded protein: CASSPSGGRSNSGYTF.

V usage is TRBV6-6 and J usage is TRBJ2-7; D is uncertain. This CDR3 region has 11 residues. Deletions cut 8 bases from V and 0 bases from J, with 5 bases between. Germline lookup yields CDR1 MNHNY and CDR2 SVGAGI (reference sequence). Here the CDR3 reads CASGNSYEQYF. Written as DNA, the CDR3 is TGTGCCAGCGGCAACTCCTACGAGCAGTACTTC.

This chain joins TRBV19 and TRBJ2-5, with 11 bases matching TRBD2. Trimming cost V 3 bases and J 1 base; bases outside gene matches: 10. The CDR3 loop spans 18 amino acids. Per the germline V gene, CDR1 is LNHDA and CDR2 is SQIVND (reference sequence). For the CDR3, the DNA is TGTGCCAGTAGTATGGGTAGCGGGGGGGCCTCCCGCCAAGAGACCCAGTACTTC. Protein: CASSMGSGGASRQETQYF.

V and J are TRBV11-3 and TRBJ1-3; 10 bases map to TRBD1. The J segment lost 0 bases and the V segment lost 3 bases, leaving 2 bases of the junction unmatched. The CDR3 has 16 amino acids. CDR1 is SGHNT, CDR2 YENEEA, per germline. CDR3 amino acids: CASSLGQGSSGNTIYF. For the CDR3, the DNA is TGTGCCAGCAGCTTGGGACAGGGGAGCTCTGGAAACACCATATATTTT.

This chain links TRBV5-1 with TRBJ1-2; no clear D gene. The CDR3 sequence is 15 residues long. Germline values: CDR1 SGHRS, CDR2 YFSETQ. V lost 0 bases and J lost 2, with 11 bases in between. CDR3 loop: CASSLAQRPNYGYTF. CDR3 in DNA: TGCGCCAGCAGCTTGGCACAGCGGCCAAACTATGGCTACACCTTC.

V and J are TRBV27 and TRBJ1-1; D gene ambiguous. Germline V lookup: CDR1 MNHEY, CDR2 SMNVEV (reference sequence). V lost 5 bases to trimming and J lost 0 bases, with 7 bases between them. This CDR3 has 13 residues. CDR3 DNA: TGTGCCAGCAGTCCCGCAGTGAACACTGAAGCTTTCTTT. It is translated as CASSPAVNTEAFF.

This sequence joins TRBV18 and TRBJ1-2; TRBD1 aligns across 7 bases. There are 13 residues in the CDR3. Germline CDR1 reads KGHSH; CDR2 reads LQKENI. V shed 5 bases and J 4 bases; nucleotides not matched to a gene: 4. As DNA, the CDR3 is TGTGCCAGCTCAGCGCCAGGGGGCTATGGCTACACCTTC. Protein product: CASSAPGGYGYTF.

The chain recombines TRBV18 with TRBJ1-4; TRBD1 might be the D (6 bases). Trimming removed 5 bases at V and 4 bases at J, with 17 bases between. The CDR3 consists of 16 residues. CDR1 KGHSH and CDR2 LQKENI come from the germline V gene. CDR3 nucleotides: TGTGCCAGCTCAATTATCCCGGGACACGATAATGAAAAACTGTTTTTT. This translates into CASSIIPGHDNEKLFF. Complete variable domain (other parts from reference TRBV18 and TRBJ1-4): NAGVMQNPRHLVRRRGQEARLRCSPMKGHSHVYWYRQLPEEGLKFMVYLQKENIIDESGMPKERFSAEFPKEGPSILRIQQVVRGDSAAYFCASSIIPGHDNEKLFFGSGTQLSVL.

The genes are TRBV4-3 and TRBJ1-5; D is undetermined. From germline, CDR1 is LGHNA and CDR2 YSLEER. CDR3 size: 13 residues. Trimming shortened V by 2 bases and J by 6 bases, and 8 bases separated the two germline ends. The CDR3 spells CASSQSGVQPQHF. The CDR3 DNA sequence: TGCGCCAGCAGCCAAAGCGGGGTTCAGCCCCAGCATTTT.